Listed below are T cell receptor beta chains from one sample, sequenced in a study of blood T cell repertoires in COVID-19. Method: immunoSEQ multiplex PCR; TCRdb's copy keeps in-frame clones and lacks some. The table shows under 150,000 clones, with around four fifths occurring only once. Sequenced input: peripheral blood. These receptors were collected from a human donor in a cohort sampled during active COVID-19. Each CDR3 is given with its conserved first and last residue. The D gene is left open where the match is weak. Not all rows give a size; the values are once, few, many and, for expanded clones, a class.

CDR3 protein: CASSFDPLTGGGYTF
CDR3 DNA: TGTGCCAGCAGCTTCGACCCCCTGACAGGGGGTGGCTACACCTTC
clone size: .
D gene: TRBD1
J gene: TRBJ1-2
V gene: TRBV6-5

CDR3 protein: CASRNRGANEKLFF
CDR3 DNA: TGTGCCAGTAGGAATCGGGGGGCAAATGAAAAACTGTTTTTT
clone size: .
D gene: .
J gene: TRBJ1-4
V gene: TRBV19

CDR3 protein: CASSLPTSGGASDTQYF
CDR3 DNA: TGCGCCAGCAGTCTTCCAACTAGCGGGGGGGCCTCAGATACGCAGTATTTT
clone size: .
D gene: TRBD2
J gene: TRBJ2-3
V gene: TRBV5-1

CDR3 protein: CASSSPGQPQHF
CDR3 DNA: TGTGCCAGCAGCTCCCCAGGTCAGCCCCAGCATTTT
clone size: .
D gene: .
J gene: TRBJ1-5
V gene: TRBV7-2

CDR3 protein: CASSLSGTGAPQARNTIYF
CDR3 DNA: TGCGCCAGCAGCTTGTCCGGGACAGGAGCCCCCCAGGCGAGAAACACCATATATTTT
clone size: once
D gene: TRBD1
J gene: TRBJ1-3
V gene: TRBV5-1

CDR3 protein: CASSPGTGSYGYTF
CDR3 DNA: TGTGCCAGCAGTCCCGGGACAGGGTCCTATGGCTACACCTTC
clone size: .
D gene: TRBD1
J gene: TRBJ1-2
V gene: TRBV27

CDR3 protein: CASSIRLGGINYGYTF
CDR3 DNA: TGTGCCAGTAGTATCCGCCTGGGGGGGATAAACTATGGCTACACCTTC
clone size: .
D gene: .
J gene: TRBJ1-2
V gene: TRBV19

CDR3 protein: CASSQAPSWGGVGEKLFF
CDR3 DNA: TGTGCCAGCAGCCAAGCCCCCAGTTGGGGCGGAGTAGGAGAAAAACTGTTTTTT
clone size: .
D gene: .
J gene: TRBJ1-4
V gene: TRBV14

CDR3 protein: CASSSRHLGQGRSNQPQHF
CDR3 DNA: TGTGCCAGCAGTTCACGGCACCTGGGACAGGGAAGGAGCAATCAGCCCCAGCATTTT
clone size: .
D gene: TRBD1
J gene: TRBJ1-5
V gene: TRBV6-2/TRBV6-3

CDR3 protein: CASSLEGNRNYGYTF
CDR3 DNA: TGTGCCAGCAGCTTAGAAGGCAACAGGAACTATGGCTACACCTTC
clone size: .
D gene: .
J gene: TRBJ1-2
V gene: TRBV7-9

CDR3 protein: CASSPRAGSYEQYF
CDR3 DNA: TGTGCCAGCAGCCCGCGGGCCGGCTCCTACGAGCAGTACTTC
clone size: .
D gene: .
J gene: TRBJ2-7
V gene: TRBV9

CDR3 protein: CASKGNQETQYF
CDR3 DNA: TGTGCCAGCAAGGGGAACCAAGAGACCCAGTACTTC
clone size: .
D gene: .
J gene: TRBJ2-5
V gene: TRBV12-3/TRBV12-4

CDR3 protein: CASSLTPTSGGAETQYF
CDR3 DNA: TGCGCCAGCAGCCTAACCCCTACTAGCGGGGGGGCGGAGACCCAGTACTTC
clone size: .
D gene: TRBD2
J gene: TRBJ2-5
V gene: TRBV4-3

CDR3 protein: CASSGLTGKNTEAFF
CDR3 DNA: TGCGCCAGCAGCGGCCTAACAGGAAAGAACACTGAAGCTTTCTTT
clone size: .
D gene: .
J gene: TRBJ1-1
V gene: TRBV5-1